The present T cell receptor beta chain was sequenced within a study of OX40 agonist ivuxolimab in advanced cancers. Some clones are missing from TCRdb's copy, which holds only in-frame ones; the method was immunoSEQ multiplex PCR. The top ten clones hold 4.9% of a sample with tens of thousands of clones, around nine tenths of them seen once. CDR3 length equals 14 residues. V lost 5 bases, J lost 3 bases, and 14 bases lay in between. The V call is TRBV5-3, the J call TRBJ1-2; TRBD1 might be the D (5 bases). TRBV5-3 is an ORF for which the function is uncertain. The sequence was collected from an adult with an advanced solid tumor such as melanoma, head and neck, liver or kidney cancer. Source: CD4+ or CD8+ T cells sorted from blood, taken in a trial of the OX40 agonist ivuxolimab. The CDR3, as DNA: TGTGCCAGAAGGCGACAGCCAACTTACTATGGCTACACCTTC. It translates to CARRRQPTYYGYTF.